This T cell receptor (beta chain) was retrieved from a study of cytomegalovirus exposure and HLA in healthy donors. Study-level findings and limits: Later on, a genetic analysis was performed. It linked a missense variant in DCLRE1C with V- and J-gene trimming of TCR beta. Some V segments could not be told apart, so they were left out, TRBV6-2 and TRBV6-3 among them.

Nominally healthy donors provided the samples, though records likely missed some immune exposures. Concerning this clone itself: Its antigen is as yet unknown.

The PCR employed 60 Vbeta primers together with 13 Jbeta primers. Sequenced by immunoSEQ multiplex PCR; TCRdb stores in-frame clones only, minus some. There are about 100,000 clones in the sample; approximately 81% occur only once, and about 4% lies in the top ten. The CDR3 spans 13 residues. Looked up from germline, CDR1 is GTSNPN and CDR2 is SVGIG (reference sequence). V lost 0 bases to trimming and J lost 6 bases; unmatched junction nucleotides: 5. Sequences were obtained from PBMCs. The receptor's source is a female donor in good health and CMV-seropositive. The V and J genes are TRBV30 and TRBJ2-7, with 7 positions matching TRBD1. The chain's CDR3 is CAWSVGTVTEQYF. CDR3 sequence (DNA): TGTGCCTGGAGTGTAGGGACAGTAACCGAGCAGTACTTC.